This TCR beta chain was captured in a study of blood T cell repertoires in COVID-19. The germline V gene encodes CDR1 SGHNT and CDR2 YENEEA. CDR3 length: 14 residues. Trimming cost V 5 bases and J 9 bases; bases outside gene matches: 9. This clone was counted once. Using immunoSEQ multiplex PCR, the repertoire was profiled, and TCRdb retains in-frame clones only, with some absent. The data contain tens of thousands of clones, around four fifths of them singletons. The sequence derives from a man aged 55 to 70 with COVID-19, enrolled during active disease. The rearrangement joins TRBV11-3 to TRBJ2-1, with 8 bases lining up with TRBD2. Input material: peripheral blood. The CDR3 DNA sequence: TGTGCCAGCAGCCCCGGGGGGGACACAGTTGAGCAGTTCTTC. This codes for CASSPGGDTVEQFF.